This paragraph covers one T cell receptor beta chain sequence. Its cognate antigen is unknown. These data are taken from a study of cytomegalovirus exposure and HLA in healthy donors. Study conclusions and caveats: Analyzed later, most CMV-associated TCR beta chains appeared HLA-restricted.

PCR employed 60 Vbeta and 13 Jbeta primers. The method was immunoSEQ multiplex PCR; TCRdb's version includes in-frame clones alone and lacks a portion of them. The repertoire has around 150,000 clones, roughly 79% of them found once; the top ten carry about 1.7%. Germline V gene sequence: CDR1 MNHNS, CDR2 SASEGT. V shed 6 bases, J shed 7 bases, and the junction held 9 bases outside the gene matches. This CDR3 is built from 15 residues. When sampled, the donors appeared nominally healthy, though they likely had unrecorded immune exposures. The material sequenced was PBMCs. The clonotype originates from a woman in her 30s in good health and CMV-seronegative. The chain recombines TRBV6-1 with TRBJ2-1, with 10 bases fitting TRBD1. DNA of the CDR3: TGTGCCAGCAGCCTCCGACAGGGGGCGAGGAATGAGCAGTTCTTC. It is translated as CASSLRQGARNEQFF.